This TCR beta chain came from a study of CD8+CD57+ T cells in acquired aplastic anemia (dated 2018 in TCRdb). In the study overall: A mean of about 3.2 ug of DNA, ranging from about 0.19 to 30 ug, was extracted from sorted CD4+ and CD8+ cells. A CD8+CD57+ expansion meant a frequency higher than the mean frequency seen in healthy subjects.

Compared with germline, V lacks 0 bases and J lacks 4 bases; bases without a gene match: 4. CDR1 and CDR2, looked up from the germline V gene (reference sequence), are DFQATT and SNEGSKA. The CDR3 holds 15 amino acids from the cysteine to the phenylalanine. Solely the CDR3 DNA is kept, with 45 bases framed from the first base. As for this clonotype: The antigen it recognizes is unknown. Per-base quality was not reported, and no clone a single base away is much larger than it.

Expansion of CD8+CD57+ cells had been shown by flow cytometry in the patients chosen for sequencing. All patients had severe acquired aplastic anemia diagnosed by International Study of Aplastic Anemia and Agranulocytosis and Camitta criteria. Patients had received no therapy at the time of blood sampling. TCR repertoires of sorted CD4+ and CD8+ blood T cells from severe aplastic anemia patients and healthy subjects were deep-sequenced in the study. Patients were enrolled in the USA under clinicaltrials.gov protocols 00001620, 01623167, 00001397, 00071045, 00081523 and 00961064. Ficoll-Paque density gradient centrifugation was used to isolate peripheral blood mononuclear cells. Before DNA extraction, CD4+ and CD8+ T cells were sorted by FACS or by magnetic beads. Genomic DNA was used as template for profiling of TCR beta VDJ combinations and CDR3 sequences. TCR repertoire sequencing was run on an Illumina HiSeq 2000. From the authors' description of their analysis: Repertoires were assessed using TRBV/TRBJ rearrangement plots, CDR3 size and DJ length profiles, and Simpson's diversity index. The most abundant DNA sequence in the deep sequencing data was defined as the immunodominant clone. CDR3 amino acid sequences were checked for sharing across subjects and were also compared against the VDJdb database and published repertoires. Using fastp trimming at Q25 and MiXCR clonotype assembly, TCRdb reanalyzed the public sequencing data and kept in-frame beta chains. Each CDR3 protein gets just one entry, which takes the most common genes and DNA from the rows behind it. TCRdb's processing, not the authors' own work, is the source of the V and J calls. The sample contains 150,000 to 200,000 distinct CDR3 sequences, around half of them found a single time. Of the sample, roughly 1.2% falls within the top ten clones.

The paper as a whole reports these results and caveats: Around 27 CD8+ CDR3 sequences were found in both patients and controls but appeared to be highly expressed in patients and within the immunodominant clones of the patients. No significant difference in CD8+ Simpson's diversity was found between patients and healthy controls (P=0.060).

The rearrangement combines TRBV20-1 with TRBJ2-7; 12 junctional bases match TRBD2. The clonotype was recovered from a human donor with aplastic anemia. Source material: sorted CD4+, CD8+, or CD8+CD57+ T cells (not recorded which) from PBMCs. CDR3 reads: CSARDVTSGSYEQYF. The bases are TGCAGTGCTAGAGATGTGACTAGCGGGAGTTACGAGCAGTACTTC.